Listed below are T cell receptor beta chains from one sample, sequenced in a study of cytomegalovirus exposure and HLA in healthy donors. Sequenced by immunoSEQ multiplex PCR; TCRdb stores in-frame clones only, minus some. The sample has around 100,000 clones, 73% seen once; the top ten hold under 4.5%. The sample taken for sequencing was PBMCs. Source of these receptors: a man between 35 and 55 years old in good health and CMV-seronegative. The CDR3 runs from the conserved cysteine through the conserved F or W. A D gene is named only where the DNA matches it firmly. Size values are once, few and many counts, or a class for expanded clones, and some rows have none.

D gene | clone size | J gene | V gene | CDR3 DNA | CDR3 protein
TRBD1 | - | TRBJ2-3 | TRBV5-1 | TGCGCCAGCAGCTTGGGACAGGGAGCAGATACGCAGTATTTT | CASSLGQGADTQYF
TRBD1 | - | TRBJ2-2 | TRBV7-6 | TGTGCCAGCAGCCCATACGGTGGGACAGGAAACACCGGGGAGCTGTTTTTT | CASSPYGGTGNTGELFF
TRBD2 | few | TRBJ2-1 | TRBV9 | TGTGCCAGCAGCACCGCGTCCGGGGGGGGCGATCACGAGCAGTTCTTC | CASSTASGGGDHEQFF
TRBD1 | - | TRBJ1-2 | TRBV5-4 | TGTGCCAGCAGCTATCTCGACAGGGAGTATGGCTACACCTTC | CASSYLDREYGYTF
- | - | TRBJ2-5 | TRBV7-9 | TGTGCCAGCAGCTTAGTTCCCCAGGCTATAGAGACCCAGTACTTC | CASSLVPQAIETQYF
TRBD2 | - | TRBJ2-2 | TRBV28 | TGTGCCAGCAAGGGACTAGAGAACACCGGGGAGCTGTTTTTT | CASKGLENTGELFF
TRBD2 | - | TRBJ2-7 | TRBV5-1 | TGCGCCAGCAGCCCGGGGACTAGCGGTCGCTACGAGCAGTACTTC | CASSPGTSGRYEQYF
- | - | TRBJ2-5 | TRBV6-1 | TGTGCCAGCAGGTATCAAGAGACCCAGTACTTC | CASRYQETQYF
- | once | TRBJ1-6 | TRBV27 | TGTGCCAGCAGTCCCCGGACAGTTAATTCACCCCTCCACTTT | CASSPRTVNSPLHF
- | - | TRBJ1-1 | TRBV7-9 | TGTGCCAGCAGCCCAGGTGAAAACACTGAAGCTTTCTTT | CASSPGENTEAFF
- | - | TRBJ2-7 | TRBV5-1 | TGCGCCAGCAGCTTGTATCAGGGGACCGACGAGCAGTACTTC | CASSLYQGTDEQYF
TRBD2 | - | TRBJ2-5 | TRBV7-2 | TGTGCCAGCAGATATCGCAGCGGGGGGGACGGGACCCAGTACTTC | CASRYRSGGDGTQYF
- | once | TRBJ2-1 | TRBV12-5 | TGTGCTAGTGGTTTGGACGGGGTCCCCTACAATGAGCAGTTCTTC | CASGLDGVPYNEQFF
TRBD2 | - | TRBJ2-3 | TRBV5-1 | TGCGCCAGCAGCTGGGGCGGGGGGATCACAGATACGCAGTATTTT | CASSWGGGITDTQYF
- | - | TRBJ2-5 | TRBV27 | TGTGCCAGCAGTCCGGGGGTGACCCTGGAGACCCAGTACTTC | CASSPGVTLETQYF
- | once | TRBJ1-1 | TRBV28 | TGTGCCAGCAGTCTGTGGGGGCGATACACTGAAGCTTTCTTT | CASSLWGRYTEAFF
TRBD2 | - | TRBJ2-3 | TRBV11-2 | TGTGCCAGCAGCCTAATCGGGGGGACAGATACGCAGTATTTT | CASSLIGGTDTQYF
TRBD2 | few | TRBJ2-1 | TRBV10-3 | TGTGCCATCAGGACTAGCGGGGGGGAGTTGGATGAGCAGTTCTTC | CAIRTSGGELDEQFF
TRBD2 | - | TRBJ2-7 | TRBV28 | TGTGCCACCCAGCGGGGGGCCTTCGTCGAGCAGTACTTC | CATQRGAFVEQYF
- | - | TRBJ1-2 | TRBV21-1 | TGTGCCAGCAGCAAACGGGGGGTCCGCTTCTATGGCTACACCTTC | CASSKRGVRFYGYTF
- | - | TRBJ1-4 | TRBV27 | TGTGCCAGCAGGCGGGGGTTGAATGAAAAACTGTTTTTT | CASRRGLNEKLFF
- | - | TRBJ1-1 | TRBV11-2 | TGTGCCAGCAGCTTAGTCGGGAACACTGAAGCTTTCTTT | CASSLVGNTEAFF
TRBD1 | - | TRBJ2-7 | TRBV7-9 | TGTGCCAGCAGTTCGCGGGGACAGGGCTCCTGGTGGTACTTC | CASSSRGQGSWWYF
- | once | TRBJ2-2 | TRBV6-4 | TGTGCCAGACATACCGGGGAGCTGTTTTTT | CARHTGELFF
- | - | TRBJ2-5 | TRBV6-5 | TGTGCCAGTACAGGGACGTATCAAGAGACCCAGTACTTC | CASTGTYQETQYF
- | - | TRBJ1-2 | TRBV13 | TGTGCCAGCAGCTTATCCTGGGGGCAAACCTATGGCTACACCTTC | CASSLSWGQTYGYTF
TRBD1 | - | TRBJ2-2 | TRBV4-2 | TGTGCCAGCAGCCGCACGGGACAGGGATACACCGGGGAGCTGTTTTTT | CASSRTGQGYTGELFF
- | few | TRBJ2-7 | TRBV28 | TGTGCCAGCAGTTTTCAGGCAGGGGACCTGACCTACGAGCAGTACTTC | CASSFQAGDLTYEQYF
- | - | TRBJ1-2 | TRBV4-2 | TGTGCCAGCAGCCAACCGTTGAACATTGCTAACTATGGCTACACCTTC | CASSQPLNIANYGYTF
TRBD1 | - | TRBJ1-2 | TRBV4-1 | TGCGCCAGCTCCCCCGGGACAGGGCTCATTAAGGGCTACACCTTC | CASSPGTGLIKGYTF
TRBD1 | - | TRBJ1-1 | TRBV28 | TGTGCCAGCACCGAGGCAGGGGGGAACACTGAAGCTTTCTTT | CASTEAGGNTEAFF
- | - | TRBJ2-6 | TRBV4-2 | TGTGCCAGCAGCCAAGATAGGACAGATAGGTTCTCTGGGGCCAACGTCCTGACTTTC | CASSQDRTDRFSGANVLTF
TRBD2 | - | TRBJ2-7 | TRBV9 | TGTGCCAGCAGCGCCACTAGCGGGGATGCCTACGAGCAGTACTTC | CASSATSGDAYEQYF
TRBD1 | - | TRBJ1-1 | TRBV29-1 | TGCAGCGCCTCGGGGGACAGCGATACCGCTGAAGCTTTCTTT | CSASGDSDTAEAFF
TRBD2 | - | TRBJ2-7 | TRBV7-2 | TGTGCCAGCAGCTTACAGCGGGGGATCTACGAGCAGTACTTC | CASSLQRGIYEQYF
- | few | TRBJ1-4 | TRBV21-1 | TGTGCCAGCAGCCCACCCGGCAGGGTGGAAAAACTGTTTTTT | CASSPPGRVEKLFF
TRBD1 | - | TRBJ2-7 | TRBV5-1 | TGCGCCAGCAGCTTGGAGACAGGGGGATCCTACGAGCAGTACTTC | CASSLETGGSYEQYF
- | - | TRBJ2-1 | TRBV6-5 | TGTGCCAGCAGTTATTCGAATGAGCAGTTCTTC | CASSYSNEQFF
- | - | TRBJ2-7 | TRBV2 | TGTGCCAGCAGTGATTTTCTTGAGCAGTACTTC | CASSDFLEQYF
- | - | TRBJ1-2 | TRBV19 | TGTGCCAGTAGCCGGGGTTGGGGTGGCTACACCTTC | CASSRGWGGYTF
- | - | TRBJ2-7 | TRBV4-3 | TGCGCCAGCAGCCAAGGGGCTAGCGAGTACTACGAGCAGTACTTC | CASSQGASEYYEQYF
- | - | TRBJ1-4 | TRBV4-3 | TGCGCCAGCAGCCGCCTTGACAAAAATAATGAAAAACTGTTTTTT | CASSRLDKNNEKLFF
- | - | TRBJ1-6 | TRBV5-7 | TGTGCCAGCAGCTTGAGCGTGGACTCTTGGTCGGATAATTCACCCCTCCACTTT | CASSLSVDSWSDNSPLHF
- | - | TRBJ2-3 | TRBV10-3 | TGTGCCATCAGTGAGTCAAACAGGGTTACAGATACGCAGTATTTT | CAISESNRVTDTQYF
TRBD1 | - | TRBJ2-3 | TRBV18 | TGTGCCAGCTCAGAGACAGGGTGGGCAGATACGCAGTATTTT | CASSETGWADTQYF
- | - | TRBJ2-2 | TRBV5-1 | TGCGCCAGCAGCTTGGACAGTTTGACCGGGGAGCTGTTTTTT | CASSLDSLTGELFF
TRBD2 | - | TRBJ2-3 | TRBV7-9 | TGTGCCAGCAGAACTAGCGGGGGGGCAGATACGCAGTATTTT | CASRTSGGADTQYF
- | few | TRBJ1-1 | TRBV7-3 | TGTGCCAGCAGTTCAGGCTCTGAAGCTTTCTTT | CASSSGSEAFF
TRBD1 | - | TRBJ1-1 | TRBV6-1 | TGTGCCAGCAGCGTCAACAGGGGTGGTGCTGAAGCTTTCTTT | CASSVNRGGAEAFF
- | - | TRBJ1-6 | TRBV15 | TGTGCCACCAGCCCATCGGACAGCTATAATTCACCCCTCCACTTT | CATSPSDSYNSPLHF
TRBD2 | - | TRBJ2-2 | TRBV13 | TGTGCCAGCAGCTTCCCTAGCGGGGGAGACGGTAGCACCGGGGAGCTGTTTTTT | CASSFPSGGDGSTGELFF
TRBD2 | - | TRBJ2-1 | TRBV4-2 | TGTGCCAGCAGCCTAAGGACTAGCCCAGGCAATGAGCAGTTCTTC | CASSLRTSPGNEQFF
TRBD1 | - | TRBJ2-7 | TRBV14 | TGTGCCAGCAGCTTTACCGGGACAGCAGCCTACGAGCAGTACTTC | CASSFTGTAAYEQYF
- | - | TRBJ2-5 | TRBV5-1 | TGCGCCAGCGTGCCCGGGACAACCCAAGAGACCCAGTACTTC | CASVPGTTQETQYF
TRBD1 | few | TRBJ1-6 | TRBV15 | TGTGCCACCAGCAGTGTCGCGGGGACAGGGAATTCACCCCTCCACTTT | CATSSVAGTGNSPLHF
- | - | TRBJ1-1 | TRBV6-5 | TGTGCCAGCTGCCCTGGAAACTATCCCCCCACTGAAGCTTTCTTT | CASCPGNYPPTEAFF
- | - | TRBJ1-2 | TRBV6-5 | TGTGCCAGCAGTTACTCGGGGACTGACTACTATGGCTACACCTTC | CASSYSGTDYYGYTF
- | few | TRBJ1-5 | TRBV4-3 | TGCGCCAGCAGCCATGTCGGGGGAAATCAGCCCCAGCATTTT | CASSHVGGNQPQHF
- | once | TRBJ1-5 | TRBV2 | TGTGCCAGCAGTGAGCAGGTTTATAGCAATCAGCCCCAGCATTTT | CASSEQVYSNQPQHF